What follows is one T cell receptor (beta chain) and its context. This sample is part of a study of blood T cell repertoires in COVID-19. The wider study: PBMCs, B-cell-depleted T cells, or T cells were the source of the cDNA or gDNA that made up the material.

Under the authors' procedure: Cell counts per sample came from amplifying reference gene primers. This table comes from immunoSEQ multiplex PCR, and its TCRdb copy is limited to in-frame clones, with some not included. The DNA was the basis for D and trimming; V, J and clone size are from that table. The profile shows about 230,000 clones, 88% of them singletons. CDR3 length: 13 amino acids. Trimming cost V 7 bases and J 3 bases, with 11 bases left between them. Participants had their cohort set by participant-reported clinical history. The sample taken for sequencing was PBMCs or T cells enriched from blood (not recorded which). This chain joins TRBV12-3 or TRBV12-4 and TRBJ2-3; D might be TRBD2 (5 bases). This TCR came from a woman aged 40 to 50 with acute COVID-19. The CDR3 is CASKSGWTDTQYF. Here the CDR3 DNA reads TGTGCCAGCAAGTCGGGATGGACAGATACGCAGTATTTT.